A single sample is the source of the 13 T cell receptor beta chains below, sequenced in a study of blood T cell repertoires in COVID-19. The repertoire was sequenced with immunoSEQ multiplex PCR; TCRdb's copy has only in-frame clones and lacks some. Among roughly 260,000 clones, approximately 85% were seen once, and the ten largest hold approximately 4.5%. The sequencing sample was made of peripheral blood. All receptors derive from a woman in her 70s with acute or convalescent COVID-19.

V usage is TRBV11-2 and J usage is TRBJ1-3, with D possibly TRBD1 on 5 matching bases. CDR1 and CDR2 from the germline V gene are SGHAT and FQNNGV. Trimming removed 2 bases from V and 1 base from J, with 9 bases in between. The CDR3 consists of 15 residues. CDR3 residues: CASSLYRGSGNTIYF. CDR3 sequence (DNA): TGTGCCAGCAGCTTATATCGGGGGTCTGGAAACACCATATATTTT.

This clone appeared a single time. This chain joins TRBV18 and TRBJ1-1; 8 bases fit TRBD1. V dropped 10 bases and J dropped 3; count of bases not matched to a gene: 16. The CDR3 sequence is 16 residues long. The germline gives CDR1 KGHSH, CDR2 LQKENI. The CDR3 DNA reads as TGTGCCACCACGAAGGACAGGGTTTCGTCGGACACTGAAGCTTTCTTT. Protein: CATTKDRVSSDTEAFF.

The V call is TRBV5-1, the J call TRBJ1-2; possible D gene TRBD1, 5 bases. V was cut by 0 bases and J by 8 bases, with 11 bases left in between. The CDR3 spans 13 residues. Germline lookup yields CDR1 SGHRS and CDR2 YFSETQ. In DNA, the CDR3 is TGCGCCAGCAGCTTGGAGCGATGGGGCGGCTACACCTTC. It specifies CASSLERWGGYTF.

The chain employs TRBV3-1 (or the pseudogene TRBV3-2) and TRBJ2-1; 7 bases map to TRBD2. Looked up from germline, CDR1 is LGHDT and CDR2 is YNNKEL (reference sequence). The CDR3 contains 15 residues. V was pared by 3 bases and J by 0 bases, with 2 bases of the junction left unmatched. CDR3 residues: CASSQRGSSYNEQFF. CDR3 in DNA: TGTGCCAGCAGCCAGCGGGGGAGCTCCTACAATGAGCAGTTCTTC.

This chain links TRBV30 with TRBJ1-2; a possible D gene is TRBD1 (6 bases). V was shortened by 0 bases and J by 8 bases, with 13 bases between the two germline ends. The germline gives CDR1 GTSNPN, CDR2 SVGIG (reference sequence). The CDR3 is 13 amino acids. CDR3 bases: TGTGCCTGGAGTGTACGAGGGGGTGGGGGCTACACCTTC. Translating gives CAWSVRGGGGYTF.

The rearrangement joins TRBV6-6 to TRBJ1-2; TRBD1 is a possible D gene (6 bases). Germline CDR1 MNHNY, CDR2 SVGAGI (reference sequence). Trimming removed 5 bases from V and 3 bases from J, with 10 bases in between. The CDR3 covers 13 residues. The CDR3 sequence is CASSRQEDYGYTF. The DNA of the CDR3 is TGTGCCAGCAGTCGACAGGAGGACTATGGCTACACCTTC.

As DNA, the CDR3 is TGTGCCAGCAGGGGGGGGGTTAGCAATCAGCCCCAGCATTTT. This sequence encodes CASRGGVSNQPQHF. V gene TRBV28 combines with J gene TRBJ1-5; TRBD1 might be the D (5 bases). CDR1 and CDR2 (germline): MDHEN, SYDVKM. The CDR3 contains 14 residues. Trimming removed 6 bases from V and 0 bases from J, with 9 bases in between.

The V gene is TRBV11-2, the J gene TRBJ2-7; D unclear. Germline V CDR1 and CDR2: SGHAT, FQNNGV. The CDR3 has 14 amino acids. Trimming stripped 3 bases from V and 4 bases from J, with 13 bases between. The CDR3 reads CASSLAVANYEQYF. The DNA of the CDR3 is TGTGCCAGCAGCTTGGCAGTAGCCAATTACGAGCAGTACTTC. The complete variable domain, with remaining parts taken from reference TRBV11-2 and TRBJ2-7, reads EAGVAQSPRYKIIEKRQSVAFWCNPISGHATLYWYQQILGQGPKLLIQFQNNGVVDDSQLPKDRFSAERLKGVDSTLKIQPAKLEDSAVYLCASSLAVANYEQYFGPGTRLTVT.

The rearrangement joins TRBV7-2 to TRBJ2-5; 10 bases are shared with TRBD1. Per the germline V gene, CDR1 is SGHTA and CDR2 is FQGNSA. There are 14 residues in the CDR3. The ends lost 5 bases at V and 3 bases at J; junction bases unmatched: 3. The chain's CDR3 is CASSPGQGEETQYF. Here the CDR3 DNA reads TGTGCCAGCAGCCCTGGACAGGGGGAAGAGACCCAGTACTTC.

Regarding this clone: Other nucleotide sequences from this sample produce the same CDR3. The CDR3 bases are TGTGCCAGCAGCTTAGCGTCGGGGAACACTGAAGCTTTCTTT. This codes for CASSLASGNTEAFF. The chain combines TRBV7-2 with TRBJ1-1; no definite D call. Deletions cut 0 bases from V and 1 base from J, with 6 bases between. The CDR3 length is 14 residues. Germline V lookup: CDR1 SGHTA, CDR2 FQGNSA.

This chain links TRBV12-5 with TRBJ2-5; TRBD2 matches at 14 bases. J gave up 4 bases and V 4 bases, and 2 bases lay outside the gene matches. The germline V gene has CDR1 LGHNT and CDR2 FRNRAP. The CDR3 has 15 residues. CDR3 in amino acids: CASGYGLAGGETQYF. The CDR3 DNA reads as TGTGCTAGTGGTTATGGACTAGCGGGAGGAGAGACCCAGTACTTC.

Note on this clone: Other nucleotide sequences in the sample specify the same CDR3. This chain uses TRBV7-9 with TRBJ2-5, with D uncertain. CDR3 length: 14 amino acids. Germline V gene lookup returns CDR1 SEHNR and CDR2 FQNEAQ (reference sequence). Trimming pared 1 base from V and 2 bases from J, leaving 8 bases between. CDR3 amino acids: CASSLVQTQETQYF. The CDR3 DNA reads TGTGCCAGCAGCTTAGTGCAAACACAAGAGACCCAGTACTTC.

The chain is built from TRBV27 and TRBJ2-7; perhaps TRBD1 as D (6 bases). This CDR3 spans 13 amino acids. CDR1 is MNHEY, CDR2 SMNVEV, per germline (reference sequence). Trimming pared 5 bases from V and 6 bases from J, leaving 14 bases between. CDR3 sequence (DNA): TGTGCCAGCAGTGCCTACAGGGTAGGCGAGCAGTACTTC. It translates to CASSAYRVGEQYF.